This T cell receptor beta chain was captured by sequencing in a study of human T cells and chemical hapten exposure. The overall study: Patch testing placed 0.01% DPC on the upper back, with readings at 6 days.

General study findings and limits: Sensitizing with DPC caused no change in TCRs above 1 in 1000 frequency.

A single record per CDR3 protein comes from TCRdb applying MiXCR to the RACE reads. The sample has 350,000 to 450,000 distinct CDR3 sequences, more than 4.5% seen once; the top ten hold approximately 2.8%. As regards this clonotype: The target antigen is unknown.

Time point in this sample: pre-sensitization, week 0. Treatment of the sample: therapeutic diphenylcyclopropenone sensitization with weekly scalp DPC. Looked up from germline, CDR1 is LGHDT and CDR2 is YNNKEL (reference sequence). V shed 4 bases and J shed 7 bases, with 14 bases lying between them. The CDR3 loop spans 13 amino acids. The sample was whole blood, taken in connection with sensitization to the hapten diphenylcyclopropenone (DPC). The receptor's source is a woman aged 45-65 years with alopecia areata. Some clones in this sample may be carry-over from other donors' samples. The rearrangement links TRBV3-1 to TRBJ2-7, with D maybe TRBD2 (5 bases). The CDR3 sequence: CASSPDWTREQYF. The CDR3, as DNA: TGTGCCAGCAGCCCCGACTGGACTCGGGAGCAGTACTTC.